One and the same sample provided the 18 T cell receptor beta chains below, sequenced in a study of metastatic and nonmetastatic thyroid tumors. No treatment had been given to any patient before thyroid surgery. TCRdb reprocessed the PCR reads via MiXCR. The sample shows 35,000 to 50,000 clones, 20% to 25% of them seen only once. The sequenced sample consisted of tumor tissue. The receptor source for this set is a female donor with papillary thyroid cancer or a benign thyroid nodule (not recorded which). Some clones in this sample may be carry-over from other donors' samples.

In its sample, this clone was seen many times. This chain links TRBV4-3 with TRBJ1-1, with a tentative D call TRBD1 (5 bases). CDR3 size: 16 residues. Trimming removed 0 bases at V and 1 base at J, with 12 bases between. Germline CDR1 is LGHNA and CDR2 is YSLEER. CDR3 sequence reads: CASSQDPWDGNTEAFF. CDR3 nucleotide sequence: TGCGCCAGCAGCCAAGATCCCTGGGACGGGAACACTGAAGCTTTCTTT.

The chain employs TRBV7-3 and TRBJ2-1, with 8 bases aligning to TRBD2. Germline CDR1 reads SGHTA; CDR2 reads FQGTGA. Trimming took 1 base from V and 12 from J; bases not matched to a gene: 14. This CDR3 has 16 amino acids. CDR3 region: CASSLSSMGTSGRQFF. CDR3 nucleotide sequence: TGTGCCAGCAGCTTAAGTTCGATGGGGACTAGTGGAAGGCAGTTCTTC.

At least ten counts were recorded for this clone. V is TRBV11-3 and J is TRBJ2-1; TRBD2 matches 10 bases. The CDR3 consists of 13 residues. Germline V lookup: CDR1 SGHNT, CDR2 YENEEA. The junction had 7 bases not matched to a gene; V was cut back by 8 bases and J by 9 bases. The CDR3 sequence is CASGPSGSLEQFF. The CDR3 DNA sequence: TGTGCCAGCGGACCTAGCGGGAGCCTTGAGCAGTTCTTC.

In this sample, this clone turned up many times. The rearrangement joins TRBV12-3 or TRBV12-4 to TRBJ2-7, with 9 bases identical to TRBD2. There are 17 residues in the CDR3. The V segment lost 6 bases and the J segment 5 bases; nucleotides outside the gene matches: 17. The CDR3 reads CASSDVRRLAGVDEQYF. CDR3 nucleotides: TGTGCCAGCAGCGACGTGAGGAGATTAGCGGGAGTTGACGAGCAGTACTTC.

This clone was counted many times. This chain uses TRBV9 with TRBJ1-2; D remains unclear. This CDR3 comprises 14 residues. V shed 4 bases and J shed 3 bases, with 13 bases lying between them. Germline values: CDR1 SGDLS, CDR2 YYNGEE. The CDR3 region has the DNA TGTGCCAGCAGCTCATCCGGCGGGGACTATGGCTACACCTTC. This codes for CASSSSGGDYGYTF.

As for this clone: The sample has other DNA sequences that encode this CDR3 too. CDR3 sequence (DNA): TGTGCCAGCAGCCCTCCGCAGGGGAGCTACGAGCAGTACTTC. Its protein product is CASSPPQGSYEQYF. V gene TRBV7-9 combines with J gene TRBJ2-7, with D maybe TRBD1 (6 bases). The V end lost 5 bases, the J end lost 3 bases, and 14 bases lay between the germline ends. Germline V gives CDR1 SEHNR, CDR2 FQNEAQ (reference sequence). CDR3 length: 14 residues.

The rearrangement links TRBV4-1 to TRBJ2-7; 7 bases match TRBD2. CDR1 is MGHRA and CDR2 is YSYEKL in the germline V gene. CDR3 length equals 15 residues. Trimming cost V 4 bases and J 6 bases; bases outside gene matches: 12. This CDR3 reads CASSPLGGSSSEQYF. CDR3 DNA: TGCGCCAGCAGCCCTCTAGGCGGGAGTTCGTCCGAGCAGTACTTC.

This clone has at least ten counts. The J gene is TRBJ2-2, the V gene TRBV12-3 or TRBV12-4; possibly TRBD1 for D (6 bases). Between the trimmed V and J ends, which lost 6 bases and 3 bases, there was a span of 11 bases. CDR3 size: 14 residues. CDR3: CASSPRGYTGELFF. The CDR3 coding sequence is TGTGCCAGCAGCCCCAGGGGTTACACCGGGGAGCTGTTTTTT.

This clone occurred many times. The chain joins TRBV28 to TRBJ1-1; TRBD1 aligns across 8 bases. The CDR3 totals 15 residues. J was trimmed by 5 bases and V by 6 bases; bases with no gene match: 11. Germline loops: CDR1 MDHEN, CDR2 SYDVKM. The CDR3 region is CASSPTTGGKTEAFF. The CDR3 coding sequence is TGTGCCAGCAGCCCTACTACAGGGGGTAAAACTGAAGCTTTCTTT.

This clone was seen repeatedly, ten times or more. The chain couples TRBV30 to TRBJ1-2; D possibly corresponds to TRBD1 (5 bases). There are 14 residues in the CDR3. Germline V gives CDR1 GTSNPN, CDR2 SVGIG (reference sequence). V lost 0 bases, J lost 4 bases, and 12 bases lay in between. The CDR3 DNA is TGTGCCTGGAGTGTACGGGACGGCTTCTATGGCTACACCTTC. It specifies CAWSVRDGFYGYTF.

The V gene is TRBV5-6, the J gene TRBJ2-2; 7 bases agree with TRBD2. The CDR3 runs to 15 residues. V gave up 3 bases and J gave up 0 bases; unmatched junction bases: 2. CDR1 SGHDT and CDR2 YYEEEE come from the germline V gene. The DNA of the CDR3 is TGTGCCAGCAGCTCCGGGAGGCCGAACACCGGGGAGCTGTTTTTT. It specifies CASSSGRPNTGELFF.

This chain links TRBV20-1 with TRBJ1-5; no clear D gene. The CDR3 is 16 residues long. Per germline, CDR1 DFQATT and CDR2 SNEGSKA (reference sequence). Deletions cut 3 bases from V and 2 bases from J, with 17 bases between. As DNA, the CDR3 is TGCAGTGCTAGTTGGCCAGATCCTATGGGCAATCAGCCCCAGCATTTT. This gives the protein CSASWPDPMGNQPQHF.

V and J are TRBV18 and TRBJ1-2; D perhaps matches TRBD1 (5 bases). Germline CDR1 is KGHSH and CDR2 is LQKENI. V was shortened by 3 bases and J by 3 bases, with 8 bases between the two germline ends. CDR3 length equals 13 residues. CDR3 loop: CASSPTEDYGYTF. The CDR3 DNA reads as TGTGCCAGCTCACCGACAGAGGACTATGGCTACACCTTC.

This clone occurred once. The rearrangement links TRBV20-1 to TRBJ1-5, with 7 bases aligning to TRBD1. The CDR3 contains 14 residues. Germline lookup yields CDR1 DFQATT and CDR2 SNEGSKA (reference sequence). J was trimmed by 6 bases and V by 3 bases; bases with no gene match: 8. The DNA for the CDR3 is TGCAGTGCTAGCCTTGGACAGGTGAGTCAGCCCCAGCATTTT. Amino acid sequence: CSASLGQVSQPQHF.

This clone has a count of ten or more. The CDR3 sequence: CAISDVSGTGNTIYF. The CDR3 region has the DNA TGTGCCATCAGTGATGTATCCGGGACTGGAAACACCATATATTTT. J is TRBJ1-3 and V is TRBV10-3; D uncertain. The CDR3 extends over 15 amino acids. Trimming removed 3 bases at V and 2 bases at J, with 11 bases between. Germline-derived CDR1 and CDR2 are ENHRY and SYGVKD.

The chain carries TRBV2 and TRBJ1-2; D unresolved. The CDR3 consists of 14 residues. The germline gives CDR1 SNHLY, CDR2 FYNNEI. V shed 2 bases and J shed 4 bases, with 11 bases lying between them. CDR3 region: CASSERRQPYGYTF. CDR3 DNA: TGTGCCAGCAGTGAACGCCGCCAACCCTATGGCTACACCTTC.

This clone was counted ten times or more. J is TRBJ2-7 and V is TRBV29-1; 8 bases are shared with TRBD1. This CDR3 region has 13 residues. J lost 7 bases, V lost 4 bases, and 9 bases had no gene match. Germline V CDR1 and CDR2: SQVTM, ANQGSEA. This CDR3 is CSVGGQAIWEQYF. DNA of the CDR3: TGCAGCGTTGGGGGACAGGCCATTTGGGAGCAGTACTTC.

This clone has a count of ten or more. The CDR3 region is CASSRDSNYGYTF. CDR3 sequence (DNA): TGTGCCAGCAGTCGGGACAGTAACTATGGCTACACCTTC. This chain uses TRBV2 with TRBJ1-2, with 7 bases that match TRBD1. V was clipped by 5 bases and J by 1 base; unmatched bases: 1. The CDR3 runs 13 residues. Germline V gene data show CDR1 as SNHLY and CDR2 as FYNNEI.